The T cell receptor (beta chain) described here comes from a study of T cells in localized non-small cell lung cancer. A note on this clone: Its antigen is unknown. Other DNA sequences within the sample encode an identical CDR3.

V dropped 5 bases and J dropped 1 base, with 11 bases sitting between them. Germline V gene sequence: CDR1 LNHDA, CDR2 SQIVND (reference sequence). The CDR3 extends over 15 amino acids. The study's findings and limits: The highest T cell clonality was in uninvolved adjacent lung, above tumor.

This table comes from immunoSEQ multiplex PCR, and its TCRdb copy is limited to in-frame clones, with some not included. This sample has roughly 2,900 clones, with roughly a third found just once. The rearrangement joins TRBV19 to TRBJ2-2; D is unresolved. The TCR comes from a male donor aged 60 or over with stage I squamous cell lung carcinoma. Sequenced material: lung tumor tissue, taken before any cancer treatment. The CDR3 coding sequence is TGTGCCAGTAGTTCGGACGGCTTGAACACCGGGGAGCTGTTTTTT. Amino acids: CASSSDGLNTGELFF.